This TCR beta chain is from a study of long-term antiretroviral therapy in people with HIV. Researchers report immunoSEQ v3.0 was run at survey level. Sequencing of each sample targeted roughly 40,000-50,000 T-cell genomes. Libraries were prepared by immunoSEQ multiplex PCR; TCRdb keeps only in-frame clonotypes and omits some of them. The table shows 9,500 to 15,000 clones, with 70% to 80% occurring only once. After removal of 6 bases from V and 4 bases from J, the junction contained 4 bases not matched to a gene. CDR1 and CDR2 (germline): MNHEY, SMNVEV (reference sequence). The CDR3 is made up of 14 amino acids. The study drew at least one pre-ART and at least two post-ART PBMC samples from every donor. To note about this clone: As yet, its antigen is unknown.

Study-wide points: HIV repertoires had narrower CDR3 length ranges than controls. Transplant-donor-level diversity was not reached after ART, though diversity increased.

The source was unsorted PBMCs, collected around 3.1 years before starting antiretroviral therapy. This chain joins TRBV27 and TRBJ2-5, with 11 bases fitting TRBD2. The clonotype was recovered from a man aged 35 to 55 with HIV. CDR3 in amino acids: CASRVTSGTETQYF. Written as DNA, the CDR3 is TGTGCCAGCAGGGTGACTAGCGGGACAGAGACCCAGTACTTC.